This T cell receptor beta chain was found in a study of shared clonotypes between healthy human individuals. Looking at the study overall: The composition of the donors was a couple of women and a few men aged 18 to 49. Study conclusions and caveats: Around 4.7% was the fraction of naive CD4 clonotypes found shared across a few donors.

This clone has just one count. Its antigen remains unknown. A much larger clone lies one base from this, so it may be a read error. Sequencing was performed with immunoSEQ multiplex PCR; in TCRdb, only in-frame clones are kept and a portion is missing. This table holds hundreds of thousands of clones, about 70% found once. Study donors comprised healthy, HIV-negative adults devoid of recent acute infection or vaccination. Germline-derived CDR1 and CDR2 are SGHAT and FQNNGV. Trimming stripped 2 bases from V and 6 bases from J, with 13 bases between. This CDR3 is built from 14 residues. The V and J genes are TRBV11-2 and TRBJ1-1; D is unresolved. This TCR derives from a man aged 30 to 45 in good health. The source material was memory CD4+ T cells sorted from blood. Subset described: CD45RA-negative fraction. In nucleotides, the CDR3 is TGTGCCAGCAGCTTAAGACGTTTTAACGCTGAAGCTTTCTTT. Its translation is CASSLRRFNAEAFF.